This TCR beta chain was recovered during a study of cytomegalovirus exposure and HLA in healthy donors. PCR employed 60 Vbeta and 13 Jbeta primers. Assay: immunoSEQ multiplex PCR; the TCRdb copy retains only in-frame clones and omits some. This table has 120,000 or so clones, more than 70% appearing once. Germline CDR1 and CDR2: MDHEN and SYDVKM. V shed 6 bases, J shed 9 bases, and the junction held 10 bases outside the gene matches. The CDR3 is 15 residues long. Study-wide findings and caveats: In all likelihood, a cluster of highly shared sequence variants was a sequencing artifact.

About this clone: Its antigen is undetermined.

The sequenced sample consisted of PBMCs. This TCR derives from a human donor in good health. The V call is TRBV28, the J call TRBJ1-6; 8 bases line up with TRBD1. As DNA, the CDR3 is TGTGCCAGCAGCCCCCGGGACAGGTCATTTTCACCCCTCCACTTT. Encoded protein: CASSPRDRSFSPLHF.